The subject of this entry is one TCR beta chain. Sequencing relied on a cDNA template that was reverse transcribed from extracted RNA. TCRdb keeps only in-frame clones here, not all; method: immunoSEQ multiplex PCR. The sample carries about 270,000 clones, 60% recorded once. Described treatment: oral pan-JAK inhibitor, 5-10 mg twice daily. CDR1 is SNHLY and CDR2 is FYNNEI in the germline V gene. CDR3 size: 15 residues. V was shortened by 4 bases and J by 0 bases, with 10 bases between the two germline ends. The data were taken from a study of CD8+ T cells in alopecia areata. The receptor's source is a human donor with alopecia areata. Sequenced here: CD4+ T cells sorted from blood, sampled at week 52, from a patient treated with tofacitinib. This chain uses TRBV2 with TRBJ2-1; D is unclear. The DNA of the CDR3 is TGTGCCAGCAGTGCAGGTCCTCGCTCCTACAATGAGCAGTTCTTC. Its protein product is CASSAGPRSYNEQFF.